What follows are 19 T cell receptor beta chains derived from one specimen sequenced in a study of blood T cell repertoires in COVID-19. TCRdb's table, derived via immunoSEQ multiplex PCR, lists solely in-frame clones and lacks some. The sample consists of more than 300,000 clones, roughly 90% of them appearing once. The material sequenced was peripheral blood. These TCRs come from a man aged 18 to 29 who had recovered from COVID-19.

In its sample, this clone was seen once. V usage is TRBV21-1 and J usage is TRBJ2-3; the table's D call TRBD2 went unverified against the DNA. TRBV21-1 is shown as a pseudogene. The CDR3 contains 16 residues. CDR3 nucleotides: TGTGCCAGCAGCAAAAAAAGGATAGCAAGCACAGATACGCAGTATTTT. As protein: CASSKKRIASTDTQYF.

The CDR3 sequence is CATSGTTDNEQFF. The CDR3 DNA follows: TGTGCCACCTCCGGGACTACAGACAATGAGCAGTTCTTC. V gene TRBV3-1 (or the pseudogene TRBV3-2) combines with J gene TRBJ2-1, with 7 bases identical to TRBD2. The V and J ends lost 10 bases and 5 bases, in that order; junction bases with no gene match: 8. CDR1 LGHDT and CDR2 YNNKEL come from the germline V gene (reference sequence). The length of the CDR3 is 13 residues.

This rearrangement joins TRBV5-1 to TRBJ2-5, with D uncertain. The germline gives CDR1 SGHRS, CDR2 YFSETQ. CDR3 length: 13 residues. Trimming stripped 4 bases from V and 0 bases from J, with 7 bases between. CDR3 loop: CASSGQYQETQYF. CDR3 nucleotides: TGCGCCAGCAGCGGGCAGTACCAAGAGACCCAGTACTTC.

In DNA, the CDR3 is TGTGCCAGCAGCCAAGATCGGCCCCCAACGGGGTACGAGCAGTACTTC. This sequence encodes CASSQDRPPTGYEQYF. The genes are TRBV4-2 and TRBJ2-7; weak D call: TRBD2 (5 bases). This CDR3 has 16 residues. CDR1 is LGHNA, CDR2 YNFKEQ, per germline. The V end lost 0 bases, the J end lost 4 bases, and 16 bases lay between the germline ends.

This clone has only one observation. The chain carries TRBV2 and TRBJ2-5, with 9 bases lining up with TRBD2. The CDR3 runs 14 residues. Trimming took 3 bases from V and 2 from J; bases not matched to a gene: 1. Germline-derived CDR1 and CDR2 are SNHLY and FYNNEI. This chain's CDR3 is CASSERGGQETQYF. The CDR3 DNA is TGTGCCAGCAGTGAGCGGGGGGGGCAAGAGACCCAGTACTTC.

The chain joins TRBV3-1 (or the pseudogene TRBV3-2) to TRBJ1-2, with 11 nucleotides matching TRBD1. This CDR3 contains 15 residues. The V gene's germline CDR1 is LGHDT and CDR2 YNNKEL (reference sequence). The V segment lost 3 bases and the J segment 4 bases; nucleotides outside the gene matches: 4. The CDR3 spells CASSHPDRGPYGYTF. The DNA for the CDR3 is TGTGCCAGCAGCCACCCGGACAGGGGGCCCTATGGCTACACCTTC.

This chain uses TRBV25-1 with TRBJ1-2, with 7 bases identical to TRBD1. CDR3 length: 14 amino acids. Germline V gene lookup returns CDR1 MGHDK and CDR2 SYGVNS. V lost 4 bases, J lost 8 bases, and 10 bases stayed unmatched. This chain's CDR3 is CASSALDRPGGYTF. In DNA, the CDR3 is TGTGCCAGCAGTGCCTTGGACAGGCCGGGGGGCTACACCTTC.

CDR3 DNA sequence: TGCAGTGCTAGTGGGGGGACTAGCGGGACGAACACCGGGGAGCTGTTTTTT. It encodes CSASGGTSGTNTGELFF. The rearrangement links TRBV20-1 to TRBJ2-2; 13 nucleotides align to TRBD2. CDR3 length: 17 residues. V was pared by 3 bases and J by 0 bases, with 4 bases of the junction left unmatched. The germline V gene encodes CDR1 DFQATT and CDR2 SNEGSKA (reference sequence).

This clone was counted once. The rearrangement joins TRBV7-9 to TRBJ2-1; 9 nucleotides align to TRBD2. From germline, CDR1 is SEHNR and CDR2 FQNEAQ (reference sequence). V was pared by 4 bases and J by 8 bases, with 12 bases of the junction left unmatched. This CDR3 has 16 residues. The DNA of the CDR3 is TGTGCCAGCAGCTCGGTGGGGGGACTAGCCGGCGATGAGCAGTTCTTC. It codes for CASSSVGGLAGDEQFF.

V is TRBV9 and J is TRBJ2-5; D uncertain. With 1 base removed from V and 0 bases from J, the gap between germline ends came to 10 bases. The CDR3 sequence is 15 residues long. Germline V lookup: CDR1 SGDLS, CDR2 YYNGEE. The CDR3 is CASSVTEAYQETQYF. CDR3 sequence (DNA): TGTGCCAGCAGCGTAACCGAGGCGTACCAAGAGACCCAGTACTTC. The variable domain in full, completed from reference TRBV9 and TRBJ2-5, reads DSGVTQTPKHLITATGQRVTLRCSPRSGDLSVYWYQQSLDQGLQFLIQYYNGEERAKGNILERFSAQQFPDLHSELNLSSLELGDSALYFCASSVTEAYQETQYFGPGTRLLVL.

V is TRBV7-8 and J is TRBJ2-1, with no clear D. Germline CDR1 SGHVS, CDR2 FQNEAQ. Trimming stripped 8 bases from V and 6 bases from J, with 11 bases between. CDR3 size: 12 residues. The CDR3 DNA reads as TGTGCCAGCCGAGAGGTAGGCAATGAGCAGTTCTTC. Its translation: CASREVGNEQFF.

At least ten counts were recorded for this clone. The chain employs TRBV27 and TRBJ1-1; 9 bases fit TRBD1. CDR1 and CDR2 from the germline V gene are MNHEY and SMNVEV (reference sequence). The V and J ends lost 3 bases and 6 bases, in that order; junction bases with no gene match: 11. The CDR3 consists of 16 residues. The CDR3 is CASSLYPGQGGAEAFF. As DNA, the CDR3 is TGTGCCAGCAGTTTGTACCCGGGACAGGGAGGCGCTGAAGCTTTCTTT.

Remarks on this clone: The same CDR3 can be traced to other DNA sequences in this sample. V and J are TRBV9 and TRBJ1-1; possibly TRBD1 for D (5 bases). V shed 2 bases and J shed 3 bases, with 8 bases lying between them. CDR1 and CDR2 (germline): SGDLS, YYNGEE. This CDR3 is built from 13 residues. DNA for the CDR3: TGTGCCAGCAGCGTGGCAGGGTACACTGAAGCTTTCTTT. It is translated as CASSVAGYTEAFF.

The rearrangement joins TRBV5-8 to TRBJ2-2, with TRBD2 matching over 11 bases. V trimming: 4 bases; J trimming: 5 bases; junction bases outside the gene matches: 4. CDR3 size: 15 residues. Germline-derived CDR1 and CDR2 are SGHTS and YDEGEE. The DNA of the CDR3 is TGTGCCAGCAGCCTATCTAGCGGGGGGACCGGGGAGCTGTTTTTT. This codes for CASSLSSGGTGELFF.

This clone was detected once. The chain couples TRBV10-3 to TRBJ1-1; no clear D. This CDR3 is 15 amino acids long. V gave up 4 bases and J gave up 4 bases, with 16 bases separating them. Germline loops: CDR1 ENHRY, CDR2 SYGVKD. The CDR3 sequence: CAISASEQSVTEAFF. CDR3 nucleotides: TGTGCCATCAGTGCTTCGGAACAGTCTGTCACTGAAGCTTTCTTT.

The V call is TRBV2, the J call TRBJ1-1; possibly TRBD1 for D (6 bases). Germline loops: CDR1 SNHLY, CDR2 FYNNEI. The CDR3 spans 15 residues. The V and J ends lost 2 bases and 5 bases respectively, with 15 bases between them. The chain's CDR3 is CASSERLGALTEAFF. Written as DNA, the CDR3 is TGTGCCAGCAGTGAACGTTTGGGGGCTCTTACTGAAGCTTTCTTT. Filled out from reference TRBV2 and TRBJ1-1, the complete variable domain reads EPEVTQTPSHQVTQMGQEVILRCVPISNHLYFYWYRQILGQKVEFLVSFYNNEISEKSEIFDDQFSVERPDGSNFTLKIRSTKLEDSAMYFCASSERLGALTEAFFGQGTRLTVV.

This chain links TRBV5-5 with TRBJ1-2, with D unresolved. CDR1 and CDR2 from the germline V gene are SGHKS and YYEKEE (reference sequence). The CDR3 loop spans 14 amino acids. Between the trimmed V and J ends, which lost 0 bases and 0 bases, there was a span of 6 bases. This CDR3 reads CASSLEPANYGYTF. In nucleotides, the CDR3 is TGTGCCAGCAGCTTGGAGCCGGCTAACTATGGCTACACCTTC.

This clone was counted a few times. This chain joins TRBV29-1 and TRBJ2-7, with 8 bases aligning to TRBD1. CDR3 length equals 14 residues. The trim removed 3 bases at V and 5 bases at J, leaving 9 bases unmatched. CDR1 is SQVTM and CDR2 is ANQGSEA in the germline V gene. In nucleotides, the CDR3 is TGCAGCGTTGAGGTCCAGGGGGCTAAAGACGAGCAGTACTTC. Translating gives CSVEVQGAKDEQYF.

Comments on this clone: Compared with germline, one end of the junction differs, possibly owing to a read error. This chain uses TRBV30 with TRBJ2-7; possible D gene TRBD2, 5 bases. The CDR3 length is 12 residues. Germline assignment: CDR1 GTSNPN and CDR2 SVGIG (reference sequence). The CDR3 here is CAGSRSSYEQYF. The CDR3 DNA reads as TGTGCCGGGAGTCGGAGCTCCTACGAGCAGTACTTC. The variable domain in full, with the rest retrieved from reference TRBV30 and TRBJ2-7, is SQTIHQWPATLVQPVGSPLSLECTVEGTSNPNLYWYRQAAGRGLQLLFYSVGIGQISSEVPQNLSASRPQDRQFILSSKKLLLSDSGFYLCAGSRSSYEQYFGPGTRLTVT.